One and the same sample provided the 27 T cell receptor beta chains below, sequenced in a study of long-term antiretroviral therapy in people with HIV. A v3.0 immunoSEQ assay was performed at survey level. This table comes from immunoSEQ multiplex PCR, and its TCRdb copy is limited to in-frame clones, with some not included. Among some 47,000 clones listed, 90% to 95% were seen once. The source was unsorted PBMCs, collected 3.7 years after starting antiretroviral therapy. The receptors were sampled from a woman in her 50s with HIV.

Here the CDR3 reads CASSLEGREHETQYF. The CDR3 coding sequence is TGCGCCAGCAGCTTGGAGGGGCGCGAGCACGAGACCCAGTACTTC. The rearrangement links TRBV5-1 to TRBJ2-5; D may be TRBD1 (5 bases). Per germline, CDR1 SGHRS and CDR2 YFSETQ. V was shortened by 0 bases and J by 5 bases, with 14 bases between the two germline ends. The CDR3 length is 15 residues.

With respect to this clone: One end of the junction does not line up with germline, which may come from a read error. The chain carries TRBV7-7 and TRBJ2-2; 7 bases match TRBD1. Germline assignment: CDR1 SSHAT and CDR2 FNYEAQ (reference sequence). CDR3 length: 16 amino acids. CDR3 sequence reads: CASSPLRDRNTGELFF. For the CDR3, the DNA is TGTGCTAGCAGCCCCCTTAGGGACAGGAACACCGGGGAGCTGTTTTTT.

This clone was recorded only once. The chain joins TRBV6-5 to TRBJ2-1, with D perhaps TRBD1 (6 bases). The V end lost 4 bases, the J end lost 5 bases, and 12 bases lay between the germline ends. From germline, CDR1 is MNHEY and CDR2 SVGAGI. The CDR3 runs 14 residues. CDR3 bases: TGTGCCAGCAGTTTTCTCGGACAGCACAATGAGCAGTTCTTC. It encodes CASSFLGQHNEQFF.

The chain recombines TRBV10-2 with TRBJ1-5; weak D call: TRBD1 (5 bases). V was shortened by 0 bases and J by 3 bases, with 9 bases between the two germline ends. CDR3 length equals 15 residues. Germline CDR1 and CDR2: WSHSY and SAAADI. CDR3 in amino acids: CASSESGQPNQPQHF. The CDR3 nucleotides read TGCGCCAGCAGTGAGTCGGGGCAGCCCAATCAGCCCCAGCATTTT.

V and J are TRBV2 and TRBJ2-2; the match to TRBD2 covers 8 bases. The CDR3 runs 14 residues. Losses at the gene ends were 8 bases for V and 6 bases for J; bases not matched to a gene: 8. CDR1 and CDR2 (germline): SNHLY, FYNNEI. CDR3 loop: CASLPSGRSGELFF. The CDR3 nucleotides are TGTGCCAGCTTACCTAGCGGGCGTTCCGGGGAGCTGTTTTTT.

CDR3 in DNA: TGTGCCAGCTCACCACCGGTTAGCGGGGCCCTCACCGGGGAGCTGTTTTTT. Translated: CASSPPVSGALTGELFF. V is TRBV18 and J is TRBJ2-2; the match to TRBD2 covers 8 bases. With 0 bases clipped from V and 4 bases from J, the junction kept 7 bases outside the gene matches. This CDR3 region has 17 residues. CDR1 and CDR2 (germline): KGHSH, LQKENI. The variable domain in full, completed from reference TRBV18 and TRBJ2-2, reads NAGVMQNPRHLVRRRGQEARLRCSPMKGHSHVYWYRQLPEEGLKFMVYLQKENIIDESGMPKERFSAEFPKEGPSILRIQQVVRGDSAAYFCASSPPVSGALTGELFFGEGSRLTVL.

The chain joins TRBV5-1 to TRBJ1-1, with D unresolved. The germline V and J ends were trimmed by 0 bases and 0 bases, with 12 bases remaining between them. Germline V gene data show CDR1 as SGHRS and CDR2 as YFSETQ. The CDR3 extends over 16 amino acids. CDR3 DNA: TGCGCCAGCAGCTTGGAGGCCTCCAGCCTGAACACTGAAGCTTTCTTT. Translating gives CASSLEASSLNTEAFF.

The chain links TRBV7-3 to TRBJ2-3, with no clear D. Germline V gene lookup returns CDR1 SGHTA and CDR2 FQGTGA. The CDR3 runs to 15 residues. Between the trimmed V and J ends, which lost 3 bases and 1 base, there was a span of 11 bases. CDR3 loop: CASSLQSPGTDTQYF. The DNA for the CDR3 is TGTGCCAGCAGCTTGCAGTCCCCCGGCACAGATACGCAGTATTTT.

On this clone: A junction boundary mismatches the germline segment, possibly from a read error. Other DNA sequences in this sample translate to the same CDR3. This chain connects TRBV5-6 to TRBJ1-1, with 8 bases that match TRBD1. CDR1 and CDR2 from the germline V gene are SGHDT and YYEEEE. The CDR3 consists of 15 residues. This CDR3 reads CASSLPQGASTEAFF. CDR3 DNA: TGCGCCAGCAGCTTGCCTCAGGGGGCGAGCACTGAAGCTTTCTTT.

The V gene is TRBV7-2, the J gene TRBJ2-7, with D possibly being TRBD1 or TRBD2 (6 bases each). The CDR3 loop spans 13 amino acids. V was pared by 8 bases and J by 4 bases, with 15 bases between. In germline, CDR1 is SGHTA, CDR2 FQGNSA. CDR3 nucleotides: TGTGCCAGCCACAGGGCGGGGAGGTACGAGCAGTACTTC. Its protein is CASHRAGRYEQYF.

The chain is built from TRBV29-1 and TRBJ2-5; 9 bases fit TRBD1. The CDR3 length is 13 residues. CDR1 and CDR2 (germline): SQVTM, ANQGSEA. Unmatched junction bases numbered 4, after V lost 4 bases and J lost 4 bases. The CDR3 DNA follows: TGCAGCGTTGGGGGGACAGGGAGAGAGACCCAGTACTTC. Translating gives CSVGGTGRETQYF.

The chain uses TRBV7-3 and TRBJ2-3; 13 nucleotides agree with TRBD2. Germline V gene lookup returns CDR1 SGHTA and CDR2 FQGTGA. Trimming took 3 bases from V and 3 from J; bases not matched to a gene: 3. The CDR3 consists of 16 residues. The CDR3 DNA reads as TGTGCCAGCAGCTTTACTAGCGGGGGGGCAACAGATACGCAGTATTTT. Translated: CASSFTSGGATDTQYF.

This sequence joins TRBV6-1 and TRBJ1-4; D is unresolved. CDR1 MNHNS and CDR2 SASEGT come from the germline V gene. CDR3 length: 15 residues. Trimming cost V 6 bases and J 1 base, with 12 bases left between them. The DNA for the CDR3 is TGTGCCAGCAGACTAACTAGAGGAACTAATGAAAAACTGTTTTTT. Amino acid sequence: CASRLTRGTNEKLFF.

This clone was seen just once. This chain uses TRBV6-5 with TRBJ2-5; D is tentatively TRBD1 or TRBD2 (6 bases each). The ends were cut back, 2 bases at V and 4 bases at J, with 11 bases in the middle. The CDR3 runs to 14 residues. Germline V gene lookup returns CDR1 MNHEY and CDR2 SVGAGI. DNA for the CDR3: TGTGCCAGCAGTTACGTGGAGGGGGGAGAGACCCAGTACTTC. Protein sequence: CASSYVEGGETQYF.

This rearrangement joins TRBV7-2 to TRBJ1-1, with TRBD1 matching 8 bases. Unmatched junction bases numbered 7, after V lost 5 bases and J lost 5 bases. The germline V gene has CDR1 SGHTA and CDR2 FQGNSA. This CDR3 comprises 14 residues. The DNA for the CDR3 is TGTGCCAGCAGCGTGGACAGGGTTACGACTGAAGCTTTCTTT. This encodes CASSVDRVTTEAFF.

J is TRBJ2-2 and V is TRBV5-1; D possibly matches TRBD1 or TRBD2 (5 bases each). The CDR3 runs to 15 residues. V dropped 6 bases and J dropped 3 bases, with 15 bases sitting between them. Germline lookup yields CDR1 SGHRS and CDR2 YFSETQ. In DNA, the CDR3 is TGCGCCAGCAACCCGGGGCGGGTAGACACCGGGGAGCTGTTTTTT. This codes for CASNPGRVDTGELFF.

This chain connects TRBV6-4 to TRBJ1-6, with D hard to call. The CDR3 sequence is 17 residues long. V gave up 2 bases and J gave up 1 base, with 12 bases separating them. In germline, CDR1 is MRHNA, CDR2 SNTAGT. Written as DNA, the CDR3 is TGTGCCAGCAGTGACAGGTTGCGAAGGTCCTATAATTCACCCCTCCACTTT. This gives the protein CASSDRLRRSYNSPLHF.

V usage is TRBV10-3 and J usage is TRBJ2-2; 8 positions agree with TRBD1. Germline V gives CDR1 ENHRY, CDR2 SYGVKD. V lost 5 bases, J lost 6 bases, and 8 bases stayed unmatched. This CDR3 spans 15 amino acids. CDR3 DNA: TGTGCCATCAGTCCGGAAACAGGGGGTGCCGGGGAGCTGTTTTTT. Translating gives CAISPETGGAGELFF.

This sequence joins TRBV5-1 and TRBJ2-7, with TRBD2 identical over 12 bases. After removal of 4 bases from V and 7 bases from J, the junction contained 12 bases not matched to a gene. CDR3 length: 16 residues. In germline, CDR1 is SGHRS, CDR2 YFSETQ. In nucleotides, the CDR3 is TGCGCCAGCAGCCTCCTTCCTAGCGGGGGGGCGAGGGAGCAGTACTTC. Protein product: CASSLLPSGGAREQYF.

The rearrangement uses TRBV2 and TRBJ2-3, with D perhaps given as TRBD1 or TRBD2 (5 bases each). V was cut by 7 bases and J by 1 base, with 12 bases left in between. Looked up from germline, CDR1 is SNHLY and CDR2 is FYNNEI. This CDR3 spans 14 amino acids. The CDR3 is CASKQVSGTDTQYF. The DNA of the CDR3 is TGTGCCAGCAAACAGGTTAGCGGCACAGATACGCAGTATTTT.

The chain couples TRBV19 to TRBJ1-4, with 7 positions matching TRBD1. V was pared by 2 bases and J by 6 bases, with 6 bases of the junction left unmatched. The CDR3 length is 15 residues. Germline assignment: CDR1 LNHDA and CDR2 SQIVND (reference sequence). The CDR3 sequence: CASSIMGQRYEKLFF. The CDR3 DNA is TGTGCCAGTAGTATAATGGGACAGAGATATGAAAAACTGTTTTTT.

The gene calls are TRBV19 and TRBJ1-5; TRBD1 aligns across 7 bases. Trimming at V came to 6 bases and at J to 8 bases, leaving 10 bases not matched to a gene. The CDR3 covers 14 residues. The V gene's germline CDR1 is LNHDA and CDR2 SQIVND (reference sequence). DNA for the CDR3: TGTGCCAGTAGGGCCAGGGGGATCCAGGAGCCCCAGCATTTT. As protein: CASRARGIQEPQHF.

The table lists this clone with a count of one. The J gene is TRBJ2-7, the V gene TRBV10-1, with 11 bases identical to TRBD1. CDR3 length: 17 residues. The ends lost 3 bases at V and 0 bases at J; junction bases unmatched: 7. Germline CDR1 reads WNHNN; CDR2 reads SYGVQD (reference sequence). CDR3 sequence reads: CASSDSLDRGRSYEQYF. The CDR3 region has the DNA TGCGCCAGCAGTGATTCCCTGGACAGGGGGCGCTCCTACGAGCAGTACTTC.

The J gene is TRBJ2-3, the V gene TRBV4-2, with unresolved D. Germline V gene data show CDR1 as LGHNA and CDR2 as YNFKEQ. The CDR3 sequence is 12 residues long. V was pared by 1 base and J by 4 bases, with 3 bases between. CDR3 coding DNA: TGTGCCAGCAGCCAAGGCCCAGATACGCAGTATTTT. As protein: CASSQGPDTQYF.

The CDR3 protein is CASSQEERVGGYTF. As DNA, the CDR3 is TGCGCCAGCAGCCAAGAGGAGCGGGTCGGCGGCTACACCTTC. The chain combines TRBV4-3 with TRBJ1-2; D ambiguous. V was pared by 0 bases and J by 8 bases, with 13 bases between. From germline, CDR1 is LGHNA and CDR2 YSLEER. The CDR3 consists of 14 residues.

The table lists this clone with a count of one. J is TRBJ1-1 and V is TRBV6-5; no firm D call. The ends were cut back, 10 bases at V and 1 base at J, with 13 bases in the middle. The CDR3 runs to 13 residues. Germline V gives CDR1 MNHEY, CDR2 SVGAGI. Written as DNA, the CDR3 is TGTGCCATCCAATATGGGGAGAACACTGAAGCTTTCTTT. This translates into CAIQYGENTEAFF.

The chain employs TRBV18 and TRBJ1-2; possibly TRBD1 for D (5 bases). V lost 0 bases and J 6 bases, leaving 23 bases between the germline ends. This CDR3 is 18 amino acids long. Germline lookup yields CDR1 KGHSH and CDR2 LQKENI. The CDR3 DNA is TGTGCCAGCTCACCACCGGGACGCGGGTCCGGGTCGGTCGATGGCTACACCTTC. As protein: CASSPPGRGSGSVDGYTF.